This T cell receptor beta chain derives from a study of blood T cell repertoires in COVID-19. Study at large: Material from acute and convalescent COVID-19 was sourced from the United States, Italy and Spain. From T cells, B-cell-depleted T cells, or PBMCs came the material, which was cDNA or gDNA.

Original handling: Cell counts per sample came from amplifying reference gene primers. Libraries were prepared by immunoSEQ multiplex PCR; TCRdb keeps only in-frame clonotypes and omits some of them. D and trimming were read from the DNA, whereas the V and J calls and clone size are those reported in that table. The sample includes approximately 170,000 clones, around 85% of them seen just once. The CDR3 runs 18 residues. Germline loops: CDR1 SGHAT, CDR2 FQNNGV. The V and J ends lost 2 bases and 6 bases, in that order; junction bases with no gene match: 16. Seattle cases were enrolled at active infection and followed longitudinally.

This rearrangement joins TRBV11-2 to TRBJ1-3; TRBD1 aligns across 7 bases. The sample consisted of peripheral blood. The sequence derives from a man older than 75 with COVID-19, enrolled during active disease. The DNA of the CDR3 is TGTGCCAGCAGCTTATGGCCCATCGACAGGGAACAAGAAAACACCATATATTTT. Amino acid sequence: CASSLWPIDREQENTIYF.